The 18 T cell receptor beta chains below come from one sample, sequenced in a study of neoadjuvant anti-PD-1 for oral cavity cancer. TCRdb keeps only in-frame clones here, not all; method: immunoSEQ multiplex PCR. Here the sample spans about 12,000 clones, around 69% being singletons. The sequenced sample was tumor tissue, obtained before nivolumab (anti-PD-1) treatment. The origin of the receptors is a person aged 40 to 85 with oral cavity squamous cell carcinoma. The donor label of this sample is uncertain.

This chain uses TRBV4-1 with TRBJ2-5; 12 bases are shared with TRBD2. This CDR3 comprises 19 residues. The trim removed 5 bases at V and 1 base at J, leaving 14 bases unmatched. The germline V gene has CDR1 MGHRA and CDR2 YSYEKL. The CDR3 loop is CASSFQTSGSGLSQETQYF. CDR3 DNA: TGCGCCAGCAGCTTTCAGACTAGCGGGAGTGGCCTAAGCCAAGAGACCCAGTACTTC.

The chain links TRBV5-1 to TRBJ1-1; D might be TRBD1 (5 bases). The germline gives CDR1 SGHRS, CDR2 YFSETQ. The CDR3 runs to 14 residues. Trimming stripped 4 bases from V and 1 base from J, with 11 bases between. The CDR3 region is CASSGRGTNTEAFF. The CDR3 DNA follows: TGCGCCAGCAGCGGGAGGGGAACGAACACTGAAGCTTTCTTT. Together with reference TRBV5-1 and TRBJ1-1, the CDR3 gives the full variable domain: KAGVTQTPRYLIKTRGQQVTLSCSPISGHRSVSWYQQTPGQGLQFLFEYFSETQRNKGNFPGRFSGRQFSNSRSEMNVSTLELGDSALYLCASSGRGTNTEAFFGQGTRLTVV.

The V call is TRBV7-9, the J call TRBJ1-1; D not certain. Germline values: CDR1 SEHNR, CDR2 FQNEAQ (reference sequence). Between the trimmed V and J ends, which lost 2 bases and 4 bases, there was a span of 11 bases. The CDR3 has 14 amino acids. The CDR3 protein is CASSLHGEGTEAFF. The DNA of the CDR3 is TGTGCCAGCAGCTTACACGGGGAGGGCACTGAAGCTTTCTTT.

This chain joins TRBV28 and TRBJ2-3, with 8 nucleotides matching TRBD2. The trim removed 4 bases at V and 7 bases at J, leaving 10 bases unmatched. CDR1 and CDR2 (germline): MDHEN, SYDVKM. This CDR3 region has 15 residues. The CDR3 here is CASSSALGLAYTQYF. CDR3 coding DNA: TGTGCCAGCAGTTCGGCGCTAGGACTAGCTTATACGCAGTATTTT.

The V and J genes are TRBV15 and TRBJ2-3, with 7 bases matching TRBD2. CDR3 length: 16 residues. The germline V gene encodes CDR1 LNHNV and CDR2 YYDKDF (reference sequence). The ends lost 0 bases at V and 3 bases at J; junction bases unmatched: 6. CDR3 DNA: TGTGCCACCAGCAGAGACGAGGGAGGGCGGACAGATACGCAGTATTTT. Amino acid sequence: CATSRDEGGRTDTQYF.

The chain combines TRBV4-2 with TRBJ2-3; D is undetermined. Germline V gives CDR1 LGHNA, CDR2 YNFKEQ. Between the trimmed V and J ends, which lost 0 bases and 0 bases, there was a span of 7 bases. The CDR3 covers 15 residues. CDR3 loop: CASSQESRSTDTQYF. The CDR3 nucleotides read TGTGCCAGCAGCCAAGAGTCCAGAAGCACAGATACGCAGTATTTT.

V and J are TRBV2 and TRBJ2-5; D gene ambiguous. The V and J ends lost 4 bases and 7 bases respectively, with 4 bases between them. The CDR3 is 10 amino acids. Germline CDR1 SNHLY, CDR2 FYNNEI. The CDR3 DNA follows: TGTGCCAGCAGTGCGGTGACCCAGTACTTC. Protein: CASSAVTQYF.

The chain links TRBV7-9 to TRBJ1-5; D perhaps matches TRBD1 (5 bases). The CDR3 has 14 amino acids. V lost 7 bases and J 2 bases, leaving 12 bases between the germline ends. Germline CDR1 is SEHNR and CDR2 is FQNEAQ (reference sequence). DNA for the CDR3: TGTGCCAGCACCTGGGCAGGGCGCAATCAGCCCCAGCATTTT. Translating gives CASTWAGRNQPQHF.

V and J are TRBV15 and TRBJ1-2; TRBD1 matches at 9 bases. The CDR3 length is 16 residues. The germline V gene encodes CDR1 LNHNV and CDR2 YYDKDF (reference sequence). V was pared by 2 bases and J by 5 bases, with 9 bases of the junction left unmatched. The CDR3, as DNA: TGTGCCACCAGCAGAACCGGGACAGGGACGGCATATGGCTACACCTTC. Translation: CATSRTGTGTAYGYTF.

The chain carries TRBV11-2 and TRBJ1-6, with 12 bases lining up with TRBD1. CDR3 length: 19 residues. Trimming took 1 base from V and 1 from J; bases not matched to a gene: 5. The germline V gene has CDR1 SGHAT and CDR2 FQNNGV. The CDR3 DNA is TGTGCCAGCAGCTTAGTTGGGGGACAGGGGGCGTCCTATAATTCACCCCTCCACTTT. Translation gives CASSLVGGQGASYNSPLHF.

This clone has more than one count but fewer than ten. The CDR3 DNA is TGTGCCAGCAGCCCGCCGACAGGGGATAATTCACCCCTCCACTTT. Its translation: CASSPPTGDNSPLHF. The chain links TRBV5-4 to TRBJ1-6, with 8 bases fitting TRBD1. Germline V gene sequence: CDR1 SGHNT, CDR2 YYREEE (reference sequence). The J segment lost 5 bases and the V segment lost 4 bases, leaving 5 bases of the junction unmatched. The CDR3 is 15 amino acids.

The rearrangement uses TRBV5-1 and TRBJ1-1; maybe TRBD1 (5 bases). The CDR3 runs to 16 residues. The V and J ends lost 1 base and 5 bases respectively, with 18 bases between them. Per the germline V gene, CDR1 is SGHRS and CDR2 is YFSETQ. The CDR3 reads CASSLSGAGKWTEAFF. The CDR3 bases are TGCGCCAGCAGCTTGTCTGGAGCAGGGAAGTGGACTGAAGCTTTCTTT. The variable domain in full, with the rest retrieved from reference TRBV5-1 and TRBJ1-1, is KAGVTQTPRYLIKTRGQQVTLSCSPISGHRSVSWYQQTPGQGLQFLFEYFSETQRNKGNFPGRFSGRQFSNSRSEMNVSTLELGDSALYLCASSLSGAGKWTEAFFGQGTRLTVV.

This clone came up a few times. The chain combines TRBV5-6 with TRBJ1-1; possibly TRBD1 for D (5 bases). The CDR3 contains 14 residues. CDR1 is SGHDT and CDR2 is YYEEEE in the germline V gene. V was trimmed by 4 bases and J by 1 base, leaving 11 bases between them. The CDR3: CASSGGRKNTEAFF. CDR3 bases: TGTGCCAGCAGCGGGGGACGGAAGAACACTGAAGCTTTCTTT. The complete variable domain, with remaining parts taken from reference TRBV5-6 and TRBJ1-1, reads DAGVTQSPTHLIKTRGQQVTLRCSPKSGHDTVSWYQQALGQGPQFIFQYYEEEERQRGNFPDRFSGHQFPNYSSELNVNALLLGDSALYLCASSGGRKNTEAFFGQGTRLTVV.

This chain joins TRBV5-4 and TRBJ1-2; TRBD1 agrees at 12 bases. Trimming at V came to 5 bases and at J to 2 bases, leaving 13 bases not matched to a gene. The CDR3 runs 18 residues. Per the germline V gene, CDR1 is SGHNT and CDR2 is YYREEE (reference sequence). The CDR3 sequence: CASSPAPGQGARNYGYTF. The CDR3 DNA sequence: TGTGCCAGCAGTCCGGCTCCGGGACAGGGGGCGAGAAACTATGGCTACACCTTC. Using reference TRBV5-4 and TRBJ1-2 for the parts outside the CDR3, the full variable domain is ETGVTQSPTHLIKTRGQQVTLRCSSQSGHNTVSWYQQALGQGPQFIFQYYREEENGRGNFPPRFSGLQFPNYSSELNVNALELDDSALYLCASSPAPGQGARNYGYTFGSGTRLTVV.

The chain uses TRBV7-3 and TRBJ2-7; D not resolved. V lost 8 bases and J lost 4, with 15 bases in between. The CDR3 has 13 amino acids. Germline CDR1 is SGHTA and CDR2 is FQGTGA. DNA of the CDR3: TGTGCCAGCCGCCCGGGCCATCAATACGAGCAGTACTTC. This codes for CASRPGHQYEQYF.

This clone was picked up one time. The chain combines TRBV10-1 with TRBJ2-1; TRBD2 matches 8 bases. Germline-derived CDR1 and CDR2 are WNHNN and SYGVQD (reference sequence). Trimming at V came to 2 bases and at J to 6 bases, leaving 6 bases not matched to a gene. The CDR3 covers 15 residues. The CDR3, as DNA: TGCGCCAGCAGTGAGGCGATAGCGGGACCCAATGAGCAGTTCTTC. This gives the protein CASSEAIAGPNEQFF.

The chain links TRBV5-1 to TRBJ1-1, with 7 bases identical to TRBD1. The length of the CDR3 is 15 residues. Germline V lookup: CDR1 SGHRS, CDR2 YFSETQ. J lost 5 bases, V lost 4 bases, and 11 bases had no gene match. This CDR3 reads CASSRNRGVRTEAFF. CDR3 nucleotides: TGCGCCAGCAGCCGGAACAGGGGTGTGAGGACTGAAGCTTTCTTT.

This chain uses TRBV7-7 with TRBJ2-5, with D hard to call. V dropped 5 bases and J dropped 1 base, with 11 bases sitting between them. In germline, CDR1 is SSHAT, CDR2 FNYEAQ (reference sequence). The CDR3 contains 14 residues. The CDR3 here is CASSGSAGQETQYF. Written as DNA, the CDR3 is TGTGCCAGCAGCGGCAGTGCAGGCCAAGAGACCCAGTACTTC. Supplemented by reference TRBV7-7 and TRBJ2-5, the full variable domain reads GAGVSQSPRYKVTKRGQDVTLRCDPISSHATLYWYQQALGQGPEFLTYFNYEAQPDKSGLPSDRFSAERPEGSISTLTIQRTEQRDSAMYRCASSGSAGQETQYFGPGTRLLVL.